These 31 T cell receptor beta chains originate from one sample sequenced in a study of shared clonotypes between healthy human individuals. Using immunoSEQ multiplex PCR, the repertoire was profiled, and TCRdb retains in-frame clones only, with some absent. The sample has some 630,000 clones, about two thirds seen once. Material for sequencing was memory CD4+ T cells sorted from blood. Subset in this sample: CD45RA-negative fraction. These TCRs come from a woman aged 25 to 45 in good health.

This sequence joins TRBV6-5 and TRBJ1-2; no reliable D call. This CDR3 spans 14 amino acids. V lost 6 bases to trimming and J lost 5 bases, with 16 bases between them. Germline assignment: CDR1 MNHEY and CDR2 SVGAGI. CDR3: CASRTGESNYGYTF. The DNA for the CDR3 is TGTGCCAGCAGAACGGGCGAGAGCAATTATGGCTACACCTTC.

The chain uses TRBV4-2 and TRBJ1-6; TRBD1 is a possible D gene (5 bases). The CDR3 is 16 residues long. V lost 2 bases to trimming and J lost 7 bases, with 15 bases between them. The germline CDR1 and CDR2 sequences are LGHNA and YNFKEQ. In nucleotides, the CDR3 is TGTGCCAGCAGCCAACTTACTACAGGAGGAAATTCACCCCTCCACTTT. Encoded protein: CASSQLTTGGNSPLHF.

This chain connects TRBV4-1 to TRBJ2-1; TRBD2 agrees at 9 bases. Unmatched junction bases numbered 4, after V lost 6 bases and J lost 1 base. The CDR3 length is 15 residues. The germline gives CDR1 MGHRA, CDR2 YSYEKL. The CDR3 sequence is CASRPTSGSYNEQFF. The CDR3 DNA sequence: TGCGCCAGCAGACCCACTAGCGGGTCCTACAATGAGCAGTTCTTC.

The V and J genes are TRBV28 and TRBJ1-5; D gene uncertain. V lost 3 bases, J lost 3 bases, and 12 bases lay in between. CDR1 and CDR2 from the germline V gene are MDHEN and SYDVKM. The CDR3 extends over 15 amino acids. CDR3 protein: CASSFRAYYNQPQHF. The CDR3 region has the DNA TGTGCCAGCAGTTTTCGGGCATACTACAATCAGCCCCAGCATTTT.

This clone was detected only a few times. Other nucleotide sequences in the sample specify the same CDR3. The CDR3 loop reads CASSWGNSYNEQFF. In nucleotides, the CDR3 is TGCGCCAGCAGCTGGGGGAATTCCTACAATGAGCAGTTCTTC. The chain couples TRBV5-1 to TRBJ2-1; D possibly matches TRBD1 or TRBD2 (5 bases each). Trimming left V 3 bases short and J 1 base short, with 8 bases between. The CDR3 is 14 residues long. CDR1 and CDR2 (germline): SGHRS, YFSETQ.

CDR3 DNA sequence: TGTGCCAGCAGCTACGGACTAGCGGGAGCAGGCGAGCAGTTCTTC. Translated: CASSYGLAGAGEQFF. The rearrangement uses TRBV7-8 and TRBJ2-1, with TRBD2 matching 13 bases. With V trimmed by 4 bases and J by 10 bases, 7 bases remained unmatched. CDR1 is SGHVS and CDR2 is FQNEAQ in the germline V gene. This CDR3 spans 15 amino acids.

This clone was picked up a small number of times. V and J are TRBV14 and TRBJ2-3; 7 bases fit TRBD2. This CDR3 is 15 amino acids long. V lost 2 bases to trimming and J lost 6 bases; unmatched junction nucleotides: 8. Germline CDR1 and CDR2: SGHDN and FVKESK. CDR3 protein: CASSQKRTSRDTQYF. CDR3 in DNA: TGTGCCAGCAGCCAAAAACGGACTAGTCGGGATACGCAGTATTTT.

This clone was seen only a few times. The chain couples TRBV20-1 to TRBJ2-1; D may be TRBD2 (6 bases). V was clipped by 5 bases and J by 9 bases, with 11 bases between them. Germline V gene data show CDR1 as DFQATT and CDR2 as SNEGSKA (reference sequence). The CDR3 has 11 residues. The CDR3 DNA sequence: TGCAGTGCTCCTACGGGAGTTGAGCAGTTCTTC. Protein sequence: CSAPTGVEQFF.

A remark on this clone: Other DNA sequences in the same sample also yield this CDR3. The rearrangement uses TRBV18 and TRBJ2-5; weak D call: TRBD2 (6 bases). The germline gives CDR1 KGHSH, CDR2 LQKENI. This CDR3 comprises 13 residues. V lost 6 bases and J lost 5, with 13 bases in between. CDR3 loop: CASSPGAGETQYF. The DNA for the CDR3 is TGTGCCAGCTCGCCGGGAGCCGGTGAGACCCAGTACTTC. The full variable domain, its missing parts supplied by reference TRBV18 and TRBJ2-5, is NAGVMQNPRHLVRRRGQEARLRCSPMKGHSHVYWYRQLPEEGLKFMVYLQKENIIDESGMPKERFSAEFPKEGPSILRIQQVVRGDSAAYFCASSPGAGETQYFGPGTRLLVL.

This chain's CDR3 is CATRVTGGTGNEKLFF. The CDR3 DNA reads as TGTGCCACCAGAGTAACAGGGGGCACAGGCAATGAAAAACTGTTTTTT. The chain recombines TRBV15 with TRBJ1-4; 9 bases are shared with TRBD1. V was clipped by 6 bases and J by 5 bases; unmatched bases: 10. Germline V CDR1 and CDR2: LNHNV, YYDKDF (reference sequence). The length of the CDR3 is 16 residues.

The rearrangement uses TRBV5-6 and TRBJ1-4; TRBD1 might be the D (5 bases). CDR3 length: 16 amino acids. The V and J ends lost 2 bases and 5 bases respectively, with 16 bases between them. Per germline, CDR1 SGHDT and CDR2 YYEEEE. The CDR3 nucleotides read TGTGCCAGCAGCTTTATTACAGGCTCAAAGAATGAAAAACTGTTTTTT. It translates to CASSFITGSKNEKLFF.

This clone has a handful of counts. The chain recombines TRBV5-8 with TRBJ2-1; TRBD2 matches 10 bases. The germline V gene encodes CDR1 SGHTS and CDR2 YDEGEE. CDR3 length: 17 amino acids. V lost 1 base, J lost 9 bases, and 13 bases stayed unmatched. The CDR3 protein is CASSLRRTSGLASEQFF. DNA for the CDR3: TGTGCCAGCAGCTTGCGACGGACTAGCGGCCTCGCGTCTGAGCAGTTCTTC. The full variable domain, in which reference TRBV5-8 and TRBJ2-1 provide the parts outside the CDR3, is EAGVTQSPTHLIKTRGQQATLRCSPISGHTSVYWYQQALGLGLQFLLWYDEGEERNRGNFPPRFSGRQFPNYSSELNVNALELEDSALYLCASSLRRTSGLASEQFFGPGTRLTVL.

This clone appeared once. This chain's CDR3 is CASTRGRIASSTDTQYF. In nucleotides, the CDR3 is TGTGCCAGCACCAGGGGGAGGATAGCGAGTAGCACAGATACGCAGTATTTT. The chain uses TRBV5-8 and TRBJ2-3, with D possibly being TRBD1 (7 bases). The CDR3 is 17 amino acids. The V end was cut by 6 bases, the J end by 0 bases, with 20 bases between. Germline assignment: CDR1 SGHTS and CDR2 YDEGEE.

This sequence joins TRBV11-2 and TRBJ2-2; unclear D gene. V lost 2 bases and J 1 base, leaving 11 bases between the germline ends. Per the germline V gene, CDR1 is SGHAT and CDR2 is FQNNGV. The CDR3 spans 16 residues. CDR3 sequence (DNA): TGTGCCAGCAGCTTATTCGTGCAGCGGAACACCGGGGAGCTGTTTTTT. Protein sequence: CASSLFVQRNTGELFF.

This chain joins TRBV5-3 and TRBJ2-7; no reliable D call. TRBV5-3 is recorded as an ORF, its role being uncertain. Trimming shortened V by 1 base and J by 0 bases, and 17 bases separated the two germline ends. The CDR3 extends over 17 amino acids. In nucleotides, the CDR3 is TGTGCCAGAAGCTTGACACAGCCCCGGCCCCCCTCCTACGAGCAGTACTTC. Amino acids: CARSLTQPRPPSYEQYF.

The V and J genes are TRBV28 and TRBJ2-7; unclear D gene. Per germline, CDR1 MDHEN and CDR2 SYDVKM. V was clipped by 8 bases and J by 1 base, with 9 bases between them. This CDR3 is built from 12 residues. The CDR3 protein is CASVLGSYEQYF. The CDR3 region has the DNA TGTGCCAGCGTCCTCGGGTCCTACGAGCAGTACTTC.

The chain employs TRBV29-1 and TRBJ2-7, with 12 bases lining up with TRBD2. Germline values: CDR1 SQVTM, CDR2 ANQGSEA. Losses at the gene ends were 1 base for V and 7 bases for J; bases not matched to a gene: 5. The CDR3 is made up of 14 amino acids. The CDR3 DNA sequence: TGCAGCGTTGAAGGCGGACTAGCGGGGAGAGAGCAGTACTTC. It specifies CSVEGGLAGREQYF.

The chain is built from TRBV6-5 and TRBJ1-1, with 7 bases identical to TRBD1. Germline loops: CDR1 MNHEY, CDR2 SVGAGI. This CDR3 contains 14 residues. V gave up 7 bases and J gave up 1 base; unmatched junction bases: 6. The CDR3 sequence is CASTTTGSNTEAFF. CDR3 DNA sequence: TGTGCCAGCACCACGACAGGGTCGAACACTGAAGCTTTCTTT.

V and J are TRBV6-1 and TRBJ2-7, with no clear D. Germline lookup yields CDR1 MNHNS and CDR2 SASEGT. The ends were cut back, 3 bases at V and 9 bases at J, with 9 bases in the middle. The CDR3 runs to 11 residues. The CDR3 DNA reads as TGTGCCAGCAGTGAGCCTTTCGGGCAGTACTTC. Amino acids: CASSEPFGQYF.

The chain combines TRBV5-1 with TRBJ2-7; 15 bases match TRBD2. The trim removed 0 bases at V and 6 bases at J, leaving 7 bases unmatched. The length of the CDR3 is 17 residues. CDR1 is SGHRS, CDR2 YFSETQ, per germline. The DNA for the CDR3 is TGCGCCAGCAGCTTGGCATCCGGGACTAGCGGGAGGTCCGAGCAGTACTTC. Protein: CASSLASGTSGRSEQYF.

The chain combines TRBV5-1 with TRBJ2-5, with 11 bases fitting TRBD1. V gave up 4 bases and J gave up 5 bases; unmatched junction bases: 4. Germline V gives CDR1 SGHRS, CDR2 YFSETQ. CDR3 length: 14 residues. CDR3 sequence: CASSRDRGKETQYF. In DNA form, the CDR3 reads TGCGCCAGCAGCCGGGACAGGGGGAAGGAGACCCAGTACTTC.

For this clone: Other DNA sequences in the sample encode the same CDR3. The V call is TRBV11-2, the J call TRBJ2-5; 11 positions match TRBD2. J lost 3 bases, V lost 5 bases, and 5 bases had no gene match. Germline V gene lookup returns CDR1 SGHAT and CDR2 FQNNGV. This CDR3 has 15 residues. The CDR3 region has the DNA TGTGCCAGCAGCCTCGGGACTAGCGGAAAAGAGACCCAGTACTTC. It is translated as CASSLGTSGKETQYF.

V and J are TRBV6-5 and TRBJ1-2; tentative D call: TRBD1 (5 bases). V shed 6 bases and J shed 4 bases, with 15 bases lying between them. In germline, CDR1 is MNHEY, CDR2 SVGAGI. CDR3 size: 14 residues. The CDR3, as DNA: TGTGCCAGCAGCCCTTCCAGGGCCCCCTATGGCTACACCTTC. This translates into CASSPSRAPYGYTF.

The CDR3 sequence: CASSPGGVTYEQYF. DNA of the CDR3: TGCGCCAGCAGCCCGGGGGGAGTCACCTACGAGCAGTACTTC. V usage is TRBV4-1 and J usage is TRBJ2-7; 7 bases line up with TRBD2. The V and J ends lost 4 bases and 2 bases, in that order; junction bases with no gene match: 5. The CDR3 loop spans 14 amino acids. Germline-derived CDR1 and CDR2 are MGHRA and YSYEKL.

J is TRBJ2-1 and V is TRBV18; tentatively, D is TRBD1 (5 bases). The CDR3 extends over 15 amino acids. Looked up from germline, CDR1 is KGHSH and CDR2 is LQKENI. V lost 2 bases to trimming and J lost 16 bases, with 24 bases between them. For the CDR3, the DNA is TGTGCCAGCTCACCAGGGAACAATAGGAAGGACACGTCTTTCTTC. It yields the protein CASSPGNNRKDTSFF.

The chain couples TRBV7-9 to TRBJ2-2; possibly TRBD1 for D (6 bases). CDR1 and CDR2 from the germline V gene are SEHNR and FQNEAQ (reference sequence). V was shortened by 2 bases and J by 1 base, with 8 bases between the two germline ends. The CDR3 has 15 residues. The CDR3 sequence: CASSLPGENTGELFF. In DNA, the CDR3 is TGTGCCAGCAGCTTACCAGGGGAGAACACCGGGGAGCTGTTTTTT.

On this clone itself: The identical CDR3 is also encoded by other nucleotide sequences in the sample. This chain links TRBV19 with TRBJ2-7; 9 bases match TRBD1. The germline gives CDR1 LNHDA, CDR2 SQIVND (reference sequence). This CDR3 contains 13 residues. The V and J ends lost 6 bases and 3 bases, in that order; junction bases with no gene match: 3. CDR3 amino acids: CASSSDRGYEQYF. The CDR3 bases are TGTGCCAGTAGCTCGGACAGGGGCTACGAGCAGTACTTC.

V usage is TRBV25-1 and J usage is TRBJ1-5; unclear D gene. Trimming removed 3 bases from V and 7 bases from J, with 7 bases in between. The CDR3 loop spans 12 amino acids. The germline gives CDR1 MGHDK, CDR2 SYGVNS. The CDR3 region is CASSDAGQPQHF. Written as DNA, the CDR3 is TGTGCCAGCAGTGACGCCGGACAGCCCCAGCATTTT.

This clone was observed a handful of times. As DNA, the CDR3 is TGTGCCAGCAGTTTATCGATACAGGTCACCGGGGAGCTGTTTTTT. Translating it yields CASSLSIQVTGELFF. This chain uses TRBV27 with TRBJ2-2; a weak D match, TRBD1 (5 bases). Trimming took 0 bases from V and 4 from J, leaving 9 bases between them. The CDR3 runs 15 residues. In germline, CDR1 is MNHEY, CDR2 SMNVEV (reference sequence).

The gene calls are TRBV27 and TRBJ2-7; perhaps TRBD2 as D (5 bases). The CDR3 consists of 15 residues. The germline V and J ends were trimmed by 3 bases and 0 bases, with 12 bases remaining between them. Germline V lookup: CDR1 MNHEY, CDR2 SMNVEV (reference sequence). Here the CDR3 reads CASSFGTGYSYEQYF. CDR3 bases: TGTGCCAGCAGTTTTGGAACGGGATACTCCTACGAGCAGTACTTC.

In this sample, this clone turned up once. The CDR3 loop reads CASSGQGALSGYTF. CDR3 coding DNA: TGTGCCAGCAGTGGACAGGGGGCGTTGTCTGGCTACACCTTC. This chain links TRBV2 with TRBJ1-2; 10 bases are a match to TRBD1. The CDR3 spans 14 residues. With 4 bases clipped from V and 7 bases from J, the junction kept 6 bases outside the gene matches. Germline CDR1 is SNHLY and CDR2 is FYNNEI.